This T cell receptor (beta chain) was sequenced during a study of blood T cell repertoires in COVID-19. Notes on this clone: This same CDR3 is encoded by further DNA sequences in the sample.

The repertoire was sequenced with immunoSEQ multiplex PCR; TCRdb's copy has only in-frame clones and lacks some. The data show about 320,000 clones, about nine tenths seen once. It was during active infection that Seattle patients were enrolled and then longitudinally followed. V lost 1 base, J lost 0 bases, and 4 bases lay in between. Germline-derived CDR1 and CDR2 are SGHRS and YFSETQ. The CDR3 is made up of 13 amino acids. The V gene is TRBV5-1, the J gene TRBJ1-1; D not resolved. This receptor was identified in a woman younger than 45 with COVID-19, enrolled during active disease. Sequencing input: peripheral blood. CDR3 sequence: CASSLLVNTEAFF. In DNA, the CDR3 is TGCGCCAGCAGCTTGTTAGTGAACACTGAAGCTTTCTTT.